This T cell receptor (beta chain) was found in a study of blood T cells in healthy people across ages. This clonotype was observed at least ten times. A second PCR, run for about 7 to 11 cycles, used a sample-barcoded 5' primer plus a J-beta primer mix. Each CDR3 protein is one row after TCRdb ran MiXCR on the 5' RACE reads. The sample includes some 900,000 distinct CDR3 sequences, about 44% of them seen just once. Germline V CDR1 and CDR2: SGHRS, YFSETQ. Trimming stripped 4 bases from V and 1 base from J, with 17 bases between. This CDR3 spans 16 amino acids. Sample: blood. The TCR comes from a man aged 30 to 45 in good health. V usage is TRBV5-1 and J usage is TRBJ1-1; perhaps TRBD1 as D (6 bases). The CDR3 reads CASSGAAGVRNTEAFF. The CDR3 DNA reads TGCGCCAGCAGCGGGGCGGCAGGGGTTAGGAACACTGAAGCTTTCTTT.